Shown below are 24 T cell receptor beta chains from a single sample sequenced in a study of blood T cell repertoires in COVID-19 (TCRdb year 2020). The library was built by means of the immunoSEQ multiplex PCR assay. This is the immuneACCESS table as TCRdb keeps it, with only in-frame sequences that have V and J called. A part of the clones is gone; compared with another copy, unresolved V genes explain less than half, and the rest is unexplained. The table for this sample lists approximately 74,000 clones; about 89% of them were counted only once. Of the sample, roughly 2% is held by the ten largest clones. Material: peripheral blood. These receptors all come from a woman aged 55-75 years with acute or convalescent COVID-19.

The chain uses TRBV2 and TRBJ2-1; TRBD2 matches at 8 bases. V trimming: 2 bases; J trimming: 1 base; junction bases outside the gene matches: 4. The CDR3 extends over 16 amino acids. CDR1 SNHLY and CDR2 FYNNEI come from the germline V gene. CDR3: CASSERAGGSYNEQFF. The DNA of the CDR3 is TGTGCCAGCAGTGAACGGGCGGGAGGTTCCTACAATGAGCAGTTCTTC. Based on the CDR3 plus reference TRBV2 and TRBJ2-1, the full variable domain is EPEVTQTPSHQVTQMGQEVILRCVPISNHLYFYWYRQILGQKVEFLVSFYNNEISEKSEIFDDQFSVERPDGSNFTLKIRSTKLEDSAMYFCASSERAGGSYNEQFFGPGTRLTVL.

The chain is built from TRBV7-2 and TRBJ1-1; D perhaps matches TRBD1 (6 bases). Germline V CDR1 and CDR2: SGHTA, FQGNSA. V lost 5 bases and J 3 bases, leaving 13 bases between the germline ends. This CDR3 is built from 14 residues. This chain's CDR3 is CASSLQGEDTEAFF. The CDR3 DNA reads as TGTGCCAGCAGCCTACAGGGTGAGGACACTGAAGCTTTCTTT.

The J gene is TRBJ2-1, the V gene TRBV5-1; TRBD1 might be the D (5 bases). This CDR3 has 14 residues. Germline lookup yields CDR1 SGHRS and CDR2 YFSETQ. Trimming pared 0 bases from V and 2 bases from J, leaving 6 bases between. CDR3 residues: CASSLAGPYNEQFF. The DNA of the CDR3 is TGCGCCAGCAGCTTGGCAGGGCCCTACAATGAGCAGTTCTTC.

The rearrangement links TRBV30 to TRBJ1-2; 8 bases align to TRBD1. Germline V gene sequence: CDR1 GTSNPN, CDR2 SVGIG (reference sequence). Losses at the gene ends were 1 base for V and 6 bases for J; bases not matched to a gene: 4. This CDR3 region has 13 residues. CDR3 residues: CAWSDRGGDGYTF. The CDR3 bases are TGTGCCTGGAGTGACAGGGGGGGCGATGGCTACACCTTC.

The chain combines TRBV15 with TRBJ1-6, with D tentatively TRBD1 (5 bases). Germline loops: CDR1 LNHNV, CDR2 YYDKDF (reference sequence). The CDR3 is 17 amino acids. V was pared by 1 base and J by 3 bases, with 13 bases between. The DNA for the CDR3 is TGTGCCACCAGCAGAGGGGGCGGGAGTATCTATAATTCACCCCTCCACTTT. It specifies CATSRGGGSIYNSPLHF.

This clone was detected once. The chain employs TRBV19 and TRBJ2-3, with 12 positions matching TRBD2. Germline assignment: CDR1 LNHDA and CDR2 SQIVND (reference sequence). Trimming took 6 bases from V and 0 from J; bases not matched to a gene: 1. This CDR3 contains 15 residues. In DNA form, the CDR3 reads TGTGCCAGTAGGGGACTAGCGGGCAGCACAGATACGCAGTATTTT. Its protein product is CASRGLAGSTDTQYF. Supplemented by reference TRBV19 and TRBJ2-3, the full variable domain reads DGGITQSPKYLFRKEGQNVTLSCEQNLNHDAMYWYRQDPGQGLRLIYYSQIVNDFQKGDIAEGYSVSREKKESFPLTVTSAQKNPTAFYLCASRGLAGSTDTQYFGPGTRLTVL.

The V gene is TRBV7-2, the J gene TRBJ2-1, with 7 nucleotides matching TRBD2. The V segment lost 7 bases and the J segment 9 bases; nucleotides outside the gene matches: 18. The CDR3 totals 16 residues. The germline V gene encodes CDR1 SGHTA and CDR2 FQGNSA. The CDR3 sequence is CASTYRSGGWGGEQFF. The DNA for the CDR3 is TGTGCCAGCACCTATCGGTCGGGGGGATGGGGTGGTGAGCAGTTCTTC.

The chain carries TRBV28 and TRBJ1-5; 10 nucleotides line up with TRBD1. Per the germline V gene, CDR1 is MDHEN and CDR2 is SYDVKM. This CDR3 has 14 amino acids. V was clipped by 4 bases and J by 6 bases; unmatched bases: 3. CDR3: CASSWGQGRQPQHF. DNA of the CDR3: TGTGCCAGCAGTTGGGGACAGGGGCGTCAGCCCCAGCATTTT.

This chain uses TRBV19 with TRBJ1-4; D is unresolved. There are 12 residues in the CDR3. CDR1 is LNHDA and CDR2 is SQIVND in the germline V gene (reference sequence). V was pared by 10 bases and J by 7 bases, with 13 bases between. The CDR3 loop reads CATSETAEKLFF. The CDR3 region has the DNA TGTGCCACTTCGGAGACGGCTGAAAAACTGTTTTTT.

CDR3 DNA sequence: TGTGCCAGCAGTGATGCAGTACAGCCCCAGCATTTT. Residues: CASSDAVQPQHF. The chain links TRBV2 to TRBJ1-5; no firm D call. V lost 3 bases, J lost 7 bases, and 7 bases lay in between. CDR3 length equals 12 residues. Germline CDR1 reads SNHLY; CDR2 reads FYNNEI.

The gene calls are TRBV6-2 or TRBV6-3 and TRBJ2-1, with D uncertain. Germline V gene sequence: CDR1 MNHEY, CDR2 SVGEGT. Between the trimmed V and J ends, which lost 2 bases and 0 bases, there was a span of 17 bases. CDR3 length equals 18 residues. CDR3 DNA sequence: TGTGCCAGCAGTTACACCCTCCCAAGTACAAGCTCCTACAATGAGCAGTTCTTC. It yields the protein CASSYTLPSTSSYNEQFF.

The V call is TRBV2, the J call TRBJ1-2; 10 bases agree with TRBD1. Germline-derived CDR1 and CDR2 are SNHLY and FYNNEI. This CDR3 has 16 residues. V was clipped by 5 bases and J by 2 bases; unmatched bases: 8. The CDR3 loop reads CASSFDRGLGNYGYTF. The DNA of the CDR3 is TGTGCCAGCAGTTTCGACAGGGGGCTTGGAAACTATGGCTACACCTTC.

The CDR3 reads CASSPSYQETQYF. CDR3 sequence (DNA): TGTGCCAGCTCACCTTCGTACCAAGAGACCCAGTACTTC. The chain recombines TRBV18 with TRBJ2-5; D unclear. In germline, CDR1 is KGHSH, CDR2 LQKENI. The CDR3 covers 13 residues. V lost 3 bases to trimming and J lost 0 bases, with 5 bases between them.

This clone showed up just a few times. The genes are TRBV6-5 and TRBJ1-2, with 9 bases identical to TRBD1. The CDR3 consists of 15 residues. Germline CDR1 reads MNHEY; CDR2 reads SVGAGI. The ends lost 8 bases at V and 4 bases at J; junction bases unmatched: 11. The CDR3 DNA reads as TGTGCCAGCCGGGAGGGCGGGACAGGGTTCTATGGCTACACCTTC. This encodes CASREGGTGFYGYTF.

This clone was seen a handful of times. The rearrangement joins TRBV29-1 to TRBJ1-1; 8 bases fit TRBD1. CDR1 and CDR2 from the germline V gene are SQVTM and ANQGSEA. The trim removed 3 bases at V and 1 base at J, leaving 4 bases unmatched. This CDR3 has 14 amino acids. The CDR3 protein is CSVESDRANTEAFF. The CDR3 DNA sequence: TGCAGCGTTGAGTCGGACAGGGCGAACACTGAAGCTTTCTTT.

The chain is built from TRBV6-5 and TRBJ2-3; tentatively, D is TRBD1 (5 bases). The length of the CDR3 is 14 residues. Germline CDR1 is MNHEY and CDR2 is SVGAGI. With 6 bases removed from V and 0 bases from J, the gap between germline ends came to 10 bases. For the CDR3, the DNA is TGTGCCAGCAGCTCCAGGGTGAGCACAGATACGCAGTATTTT. It encodes CASSSRVSTDTQYF.

This chain links TRBV7-3 with TRBJ1-1; D might be TRBD1 (6 bases). The CDR3 spans 14 residues. Trimming removed 5 bases at V and 2 bases at J, with 12 bases between. The germline V gene has CDR1 SGHTA and CDR2 FQGTGA. CDR3 in amino acids: CASSMTGPNTEAFF. The CDR3 nucleotides are TGTGCCAGCAGCATGACAGGTCCCAACACTGAAGCTTTCTTT.

The chain joins TRBV24-1 to TRBJ2-1, with 9 bases fitting TRBD2. Trimming took 0 bases from V and 9 from J; bases not matched to a gene: 11. CDR3 length equals 17 residues. Germline V gene lookup returns CDR1 KGHDR and CDR2 SFDVKD. CDR3 bases: TGTGCCACCAGTGATTTGGGTCATCTAGCGGGATCGCGTGAGCAGTTCTTC. Protein sequence: CATSDLGHLAGSREQFF.

This clone was seen a few times. The chain recombines TRBV12-3 or TRBV12-4 with TRBJ1-2; no clear D gene. The CDR3 extends over 12 amino acids. The V end was cut by 3 bases, the J end by 4 bases, with 6 bases between. The CDR3: CASSFEAYGYTF. The CDR3 DNA is TGTGCCAGCAGTTTTGAAGCCTATGGCTACACCTTC.

The table lists this clone with a few counts. The chain links TRBV2 to TRBJ1-6; 7 nucleotides line up with TRBD1. With 3 bases clipped from V and 6 bases from J, the junction kept 5 bases outside the gene matches. The CDR3 is made up of 15 amino acids. CDR1 is SNHLY and CDR2 is FYNNEI in the germline V gene. The CDR3 DNA reads as TGTGCCAGCAGTGAGCGACAGGGAGGTAATTCACCCCTCCACTTT. Residues: CASSERQGGNSPLHF.

The V call is TRBV6-2 or TRBV6-3, the J call TRBJ1-1; perhaps TRBD1 as D (5 bases). V lost 4 bases and J 3 bases, leaving 12 bases between the germline ends. The CDR3 spans 14 residues. In germline, CDR1 is MNHEY, CDR2 SVGEGT. The DNA of the CDR3 is TGTGCCAGCAGTTGGCAGGGTGCGGACACTGAAGCTTTCTTT. It encodes CASSWQGADTEAFF.

The rearrangement uses TRBV4-1 and TRBJ2-7, with D unclear. The CDR3 spans 15 residues. Between the trimmed V and J ends, which lost 5 bases and 2 bases, there was a span of 16 bases. Looked up from germline, CDR1 is MGHRA and CDR2 is YSYEKL. The CDR3 sequence is CASSSQMGLTYEQYF. CDR3 DNA: TGCGCCAGCAGCTCTCAAATGGGCCTGACCTACGAGCAGTACTTC.

The chain carries TRBV29-1 and TRBJ1-2; 8 bases fit TRBD1. In germline, CDR1 is SQVTM, CDR2 ANQGSEA. CDR3 length: 15 amino acids. V dropped 7 bases and J dropped 5; count of bases not matched to a gene: 15. CDR3 DNA: TGCAGCGCTACAGGGGGGGAAGCGCCTGATTATGGCTACACCTTC. It is translated as CSATGGEAPDYGYTF.

CDR3 sequence reads: CASSYLLGTGDTEAFF. The CDR3 DNA reads as TGTGCCAGCAGTTACCTATTGGGGACAGGGGACACTGAAGCTTTCTTT. The rearrangement joins TRBV6-5 to TRBJ1-1; 10 bases agree with TRBD1. Trimming at V came to 2 bases and at J to 3 bases, leaving 6 bases not matched to a gene. The CDR3 is made up of 16 amino acids. CDR1 is MNHEY and CDR2 is SVGAGI in the germline V gene.